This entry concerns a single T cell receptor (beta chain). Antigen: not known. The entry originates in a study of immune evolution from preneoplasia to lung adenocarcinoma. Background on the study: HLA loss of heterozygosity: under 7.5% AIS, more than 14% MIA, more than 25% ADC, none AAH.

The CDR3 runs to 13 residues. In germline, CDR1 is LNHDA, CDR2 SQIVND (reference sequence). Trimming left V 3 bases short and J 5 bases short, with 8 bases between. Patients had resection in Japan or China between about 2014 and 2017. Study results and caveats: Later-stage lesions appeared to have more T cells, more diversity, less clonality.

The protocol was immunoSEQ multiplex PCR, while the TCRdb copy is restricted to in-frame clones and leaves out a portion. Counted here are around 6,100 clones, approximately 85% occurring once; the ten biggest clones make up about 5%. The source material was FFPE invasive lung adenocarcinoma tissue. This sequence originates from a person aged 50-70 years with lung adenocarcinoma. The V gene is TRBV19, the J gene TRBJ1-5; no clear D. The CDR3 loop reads CASSISQHQPQHF. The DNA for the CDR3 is TGTGCCAGTAGTATCTCTCAGCATCAGCCCCAGCATTTT.